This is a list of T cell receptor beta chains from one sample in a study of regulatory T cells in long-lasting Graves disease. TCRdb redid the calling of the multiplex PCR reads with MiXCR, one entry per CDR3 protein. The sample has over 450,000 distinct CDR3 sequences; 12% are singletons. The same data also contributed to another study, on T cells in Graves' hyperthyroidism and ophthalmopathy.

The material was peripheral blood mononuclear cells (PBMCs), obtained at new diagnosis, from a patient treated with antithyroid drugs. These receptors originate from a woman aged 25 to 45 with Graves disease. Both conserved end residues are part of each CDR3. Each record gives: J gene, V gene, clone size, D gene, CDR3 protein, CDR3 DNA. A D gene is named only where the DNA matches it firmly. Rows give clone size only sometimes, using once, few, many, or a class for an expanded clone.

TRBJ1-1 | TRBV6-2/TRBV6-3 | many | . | CASSPRQGEYYTEAFF | TGTGCCAGCAGTCCCCGACAAGGGGAGTATTACACTGAAGCTTTCTTT
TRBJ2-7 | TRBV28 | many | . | CASRSGRGGEQYF | TGTGCCAGCAGAAGTGGGAGAGGGGGCGAGCAGTACTTC
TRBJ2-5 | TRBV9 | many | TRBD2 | CASSGYGTSGSYEETQYF | TGTGCCAGCAGCGGATACGGGACTAGCGGATCGTATGAAGAGACCCAGTACTTC
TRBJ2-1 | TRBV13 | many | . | CASSSRQRSSYNEQFF | TGTGCCAGCAGCTCTCGGCAGAGAAGCTCCTACAATGAGCAGTTCTTC
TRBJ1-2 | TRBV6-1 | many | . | CASSPDGIYGYTF | TGTGCCAGCAGCCCGGACGGGATCTATGGCTACACCTTC
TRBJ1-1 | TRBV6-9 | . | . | CASSYRWNTEAFF | TGTGCCAGCAGTTACAGATGGAACACTGAAGCTTTCTTT
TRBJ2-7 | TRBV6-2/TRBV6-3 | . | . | CASKRGTSYEQYF | TGTGCCAGCAAGAGGGGGACGTCCTACGAGCAGTACTTC
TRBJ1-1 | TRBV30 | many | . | CAWSVGTYTEAFF | TGTGCCTGGAGTGTGGGGACTTACACTGAAGCTTTCTTT
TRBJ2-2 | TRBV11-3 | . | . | CASGRGGAGELFF | TGTGCCAGCGGCCGAGGGGGAGCCGGGGAGCTGTTTTTT
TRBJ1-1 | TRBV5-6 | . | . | CASSLNTGHMNTEAFF | TGTGCCAGCAGCCTCAACACAGGGCACATGAACACTGAAGCTTTCTTT
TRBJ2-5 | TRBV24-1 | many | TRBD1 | CATSDTGQGQETQYF | TGTGCCACCAGTGACACGGGACAGGGCCAAGAGACCCAGTACTTC
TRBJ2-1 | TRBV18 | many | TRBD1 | CASSRTGTGGAYEQFF | TGTGCCAGCTCACGTACCGGGACAGGGGGCGCGTATGAGCAGTTCTTC
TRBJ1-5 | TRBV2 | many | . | CASSDFPPNQPQHF | TGTGCCAGCAGTGACTTCCCACCCAATCAGCCCCAGCATTTT
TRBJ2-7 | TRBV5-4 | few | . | CASSLPGDLSYEQYF | TGTGCCAGCAGCCTCCCGGGGGACCTCTCCTACGAGCAGTACTTC
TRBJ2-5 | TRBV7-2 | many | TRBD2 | CASSQTGTSGFGETQYF | TGTGCCAGCAGCCAGACCGGGACTAGCGGTTTTGGGGAAACCCAGTACTTC